Below, 3 T cell receptor beta chains from the same sample are listed, as sequenced in a study of regulatory T cells in long-lasting Graves disease. Building of the TCR beta libraries involved iRepertoire HTBI primers and Arm-PCR of CDR3 regions. TCRdb redid the calling of the multiplex PCR reads with MiXCR, one entry per CDR3 protein. The data show around 460,000 distinct CDR3 sequences, 20% to 25% seen once. Time point reported: persistent/refractory GD, antithyroid drugs over 5 years with positive TRAb. The TCR library used RNA extracted from PBMCs. The material was peripheral blood mononuclear cells (PBMCs), obtained when the disease was refractory, from a patient treated with antithyroid drugs. The receptors come from a female donor with Graves disease.

This clonotype was seen a handful of times. J is TRBJ2-7 and V is TRBV7-2; D is ambiguous. There are 13 residues in the CDR3. Germline V lookup: CDR1 SGHTA, CDR2 FQGNSA. The ends were cut back, 5 bases at V and 2 bases at J, with 10 bases in the middle. The CDR3 region has the DNA TGTGCCAGCAGCCCGGACGTAACCTACGAGCAGTACTTC. Translation: CASSPDVTYEQYF.

The V gene is TRBV28, the J gene TRBJ1-6; no reliable D call. Looked up from germline, CDR1 is MDHEN and CDR2 is SYDVKM. The V end was cut by 6 bases, the J end by 9 bases, with 18 bases between. CDR3 length: 15 residues. For the CDR3, the DNA is TGTGCCAGCAGCCTCATTCCCATGAGAGGTTCACCCCTCCACTTT. It specifies CASSLIPMRGSPLHF. Full variable domain (remainder filled in from reference TRBV28 and TRBJ1-6): DVKVTQSSRYLVKRTGEKVFLECVQDMDHENMFWYRQDPGLGLRLIYFSYDVKMKEKGDIPEGYSVSREKKERFSLILESASTNQTSMYLCASSLIPMRGSPLHFGNGTRLTVT.

This clonotype was found a few times. The CDR3 reads CASSPGTDVYGYTF. The CDR3 DNA follows: TGCGCCAGCAGCCCCGGGACAGACGTCTATGGCTACACCTTC. The chain is built from TRBV5-1 and TRBJ1-2; 7 bases map to TRBD1. V was pared by 4 bases and J by 4 bases, with 7 bases of the junction left unmatched. This CDR3 is built from 14 residues. Germline values: CDR1 SGHRS, CDR2 YFSETQ. Supplemented by reference TRBV5-1 and TRBJ1-2, the full variable domain reads KAGVTQTPRYLIKTRGQQVTLSCSPISGHRSVSWYQQTPGQGLQFLFEYFSETQRNKGNFPGRFSGRQFSNSRSEMNVSTLELGDSALYLCASSPGTDVYGYTFGSGTRLTVV.